Below, one T cell receptor (beta chain) is given with its context. CDR3 length: 14 amino acids. Germline CDR1 reads MDHEN; CDR2 reads SYDVKM. Trimming removed 8 bases at V and 7 bases at J, with 20 bases between. The record originates from a study of blood T cell repertoires in COVID-19. Methods used by the authors: Estimation of nucleated cell counts relied on the amplification of reference gene primers. Profiling relied on immunoSEQ multiplex PCR, and the TCRdb table lists in-frame clones only, not all of them. The D gene and trimming were derived from the DNA, and the V and J assignments and clone size from that table. This sample yields roughly 70,000 clones, of which roughly 75% are seen a single time; 9% to 10% belongs to the top ten.

The chain combines TRBV28 with TRBJ1-2; maybe TRBD1 (5 bases). The clonotype was recovered from a human donor in a cohort sampled during active COVID-19. Input material: peripheral blood. CDR3 DNA: TGTGCCAGCTTCCCAGGGACTCGAGAGGGTGGCTACACCTTC. As protein: CASFPGTREGGYTF.